This T cell receptor (beta chain) was sequenced in a study of T cell repertoires in cytomegalovirus infection. TCRdb itself ran the reads through MiXCR, one entry per CDR3 protein. This sample carries approximately 550,000 distinct CDR3 sequences, about 15% of them seen once, and the ten largest clones take around 25%. This clonotype showed up just a few times. The junction departs from germline at one end; a sequencing error may be responsible. Sequences were obtained from CD8+ T cells from PBMCs. The TCR comes from a human donor in good health (CMV status not recorded). Some clones in this sample may be carry-over from other donors' samples.

For the CDR3, the DNA is TGTGCCAACAGTGAAGGAGGGATATTGGGTAATTCACCCCTCCACTTT. It translates to CANSEGGILGNSPLHF. V gene TRBV6-1 combines with J gene TRBJ1-6, with D hard to call. Germline assignment: CDR1 MNHNS and CDR2 SASEGT. CDR3 length: 16 amino acids.